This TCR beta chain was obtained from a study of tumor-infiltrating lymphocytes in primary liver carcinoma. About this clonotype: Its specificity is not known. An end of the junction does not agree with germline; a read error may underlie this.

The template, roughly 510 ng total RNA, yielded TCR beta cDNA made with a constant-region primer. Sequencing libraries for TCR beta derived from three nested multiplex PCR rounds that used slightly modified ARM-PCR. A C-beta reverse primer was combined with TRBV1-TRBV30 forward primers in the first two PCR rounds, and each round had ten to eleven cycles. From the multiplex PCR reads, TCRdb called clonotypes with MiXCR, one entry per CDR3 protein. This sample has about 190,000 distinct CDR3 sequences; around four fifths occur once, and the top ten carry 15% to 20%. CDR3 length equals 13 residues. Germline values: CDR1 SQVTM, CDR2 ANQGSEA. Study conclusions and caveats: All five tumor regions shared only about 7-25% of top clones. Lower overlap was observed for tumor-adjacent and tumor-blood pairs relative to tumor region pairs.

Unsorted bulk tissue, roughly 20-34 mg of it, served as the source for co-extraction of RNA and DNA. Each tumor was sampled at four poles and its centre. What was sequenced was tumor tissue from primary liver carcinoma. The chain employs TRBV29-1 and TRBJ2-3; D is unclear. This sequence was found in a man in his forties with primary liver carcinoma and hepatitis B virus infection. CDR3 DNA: TGCTGCGTTTTACGCGCGAACACAGATACGCAGTATTTT. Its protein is CCVLRANTDTQYF.